The 20 T cell receptor beta chains reported below all come from one sample, sequenced in a study of response to subunit inactivated influenza vaccine. TCRdb analysed the RT-PCR reads with MiXCR anew, one entry per CDR3 protein. The data hold around 570,000 distinct CDR3 sequences, with 7.6% observed a single time. The sequencing here drew on PBMCs from blood, taken around 25 months after vaccination. These receptors came from a man aged 50-75 years who received an inactivated influenza vaccine.

There are a few counts of this clonotype. V gene TRBV14 combines with J gene TRBJ1-6; a possible D gene is TRBD1 (6 bases). Germline V lookup: CDR1 SGHDN, CDR2 FVKESK. V was shortened by 3 bases and J by 5 bases, with 11 bases between the two germline ends. The CDR3 is 15 residues long. CDR3 sequence reads: CASSHGQQHNSPLHF. The CDR3 DNA reads as TGTGCCAGCAGCCATGGACAGCAACATAATTCACCCCTCCACTTT.

J is TRBJ1-1 and V is TRBV6-1; 10 bases line up with TRBD1. The CDR3 has 16 residues. Germline V gives CDR1 MNHNS, CDR2 SASEGT. The J segment lost 3 bases and the V segment lost 6 bases, leaving 10 bases of the junction unmatched. In DNA form, the CDR3 reads TGTGCCAGCAGGGATCCGGGACAGGGGCCTTACACTGAAGCTTTCTTT. Translated, it gives CASRDPGQGPYTEAFF.

This clonotype has just a few counts. The gene calls are TRBV20-1 and TRBJ2-3, with no clear D. CDR1 and CDR2 (germline): DFQATT, SNEGSKA (reference sequence). This CDR3 is built from 16 residues. V was trimmed by 0 bases and J by 2 bases, leaving 15 bases between them. The CDR3 sequence is CSARDPIAAFTDTQYF. The DNA of the CDR3 is TGCAGTGCTAGAGATCCGATCGCCGCCTTCACAGATACGCAGTATTTT.

This clonotype has a handful of counts. The chain couples TRBV27 to TRBJ2-1; tentative D call: TRBD1 (6 bases). V was trimmed by 5 bases and J by 4 bases, leaving 18 bases between them. CDR1 MNHEY and CDR2 SMNVEV come from the germline V gene (reference sequence). The CDR3 extends over 16 amino acids. CDR3 protein: CASSRRAGDAYNEQFF. The CDR3 bases are TGTGCCAGCAGTAGACGGGCAGGGGATGCGTACAATGAGCAGTTCTTC.

This clonotype has at least ten counts. V usage is TRBV10-3 and J usage is TRBJ2-7, with 10 bases fitting TRBD2. Germline CDR1 and CDR2: ENHRY and SYGVKD. Germline trimming cut 2 bases from V and 1 base from J; bases unmatched to any gene: 2. The CDR3 is 15 residues long. The CDR3 sequence is CAISEKREGSYEQYF. The CDR3 DNA reads TGTGCCATCAGTGAGAAGCGGGAGGGTTCCTACGAGCAGTACTTC.

This clonotype was observed a handful of times. V gene TRBV20-1 combines with J gene TRBJ1-2, with D perhaps TRBD1 (6 bases). The CDR3 runs 11 residues. With 3 bases removed from V and 13 bases from J, the gap between germline ends came to 15 bases. Per the germline V gene, CDR1 is DFQATT and CDR2 is SNEGSKA (reference sequence). The CDR3 is CSARGSGGATF. Here the CDR3 DNA reads TGCAGTGCTAGGGGAAGCGGGGGGGCCACCTTC.

This rearrangement joins TRBV10-3 to TRBJ2-2, with TRBD2 as a possible D gene (5 bases). CDR1 is ENHRY and CDR2 is SYGVKD in the germline V gene. V lost 8 bases, J lost 4 bases, and 8 bases lay in between. The CDR3 length is 12 residues. The CDR3 sequence is CAIGELTGELFF. The CDR3 DNA follows: TGTGCCATCGGGGAGCTCACCGGGGAGCTGTTTTTT.

This chain connects TRBV15 to TRBJ2-5; D is possibly TRBD1 (5 bases). V lost 3 bases to trimming and J lost 0 bases, with 11 bases between them. The CDR3 runs to 15 residues. CDR1 and CDR2 (germline): LNHNV, YYDKDF (reference sequence). The CDR3: CATSSVQEYQETQYF. The DNA of the CDR3 is TGTGCCACCAGCAGCGTACAGGAGTACCAAGAGACCCAGTACTTC.

This clonotype appeared a few times. The chain has TRBV7-9 and TRBJ1-1; D perhaps matches TRBD1 (5 bases). The germline CDR1 and CDR2 sequences are SEHNR and FQNEAQ (reference sequence). The CDR3 is 16 residues long. V gave up 4 bases and J gave up 3 bases, with 18 bases separating them. In nucleotides, the CDR3 is TGTGCCAGCAGCTCTAGGGGTGGGGATGATTACACTGAAGCTTTCTTT. Residues: CASSSRGGDDYTEAFF.

This clonotype was picked up many times. The chain is built from TRBV11-2 and TRBJ2-1; D unclear. Germline V gene sequence: CDR1 SGHAT, CDR2 FQNNGV. The germline V and J ends were trimmed by 6 bases and 4 bases, with 7 bases remaining between them. This CDR3 has 12 residues. CDR3 in amino acids: CASRGKYNEQFF. The CDR3 DNA is TGTGCCAGCAGAGGAAAATACAATGAGCAGTTCTTC.

This clonotype was seen more than once but under ten times. V gene TRBV5-1 combines with J gene TRBJ2-7, with a tentative D call TRBD1 (6 bases). The germline V gene encodes CDR1 SGHRS and CDR2 YFSETQ. Deletions cut 4 bases from V and 0 bases from J, with 8 bases between. The CDR3 length is 13 residues. The CDR3 protein is CASSTGHSYEQYF. For the CDR3, the DNA is TGCGCCAGCAGCACGGGACACTCCTACGAGCAGTACTTC.

This clonotype was found many times. The chain links TRBV30 to TRBJ2-6, with D tentatively TRBD2 (5 bases). Germline assignment: CDR1 GTSNPN and CDR2 SVGIG (reference sequence). The CDR3 runs 19 residues. Trimming shortened V by 3 bases and J by 1 base, and 22 bases separated the two germline ends. CDR3 nucleotides: TGTGCCTGGAGGGAAGAGGGAGTTGTTAGACTTTCTGGGGCCAACGTCCTGACTTTC. This sequence encodes CAWREEGVVRLSGANVLTF.

The table lists this clonotype with many counts. J is TRBJ2-1 and V is TRBV19; 7 bases map to TRBD2. With 8 bases clipped from V and 3 bases from J, the junction kept 10 bases outside the gene matches. CDR3 size: 15 residues. Germline loops: CDR1 LNHDA, CDR2 SQIVND (reference sequence). The CDR3 coding sequence is TGTGCCAGTCGGGACCGGGACTACCTCTACAATGAGCAGTTCTTC. It is translated as CASRDRDYLYNEQFF.

This clonotype was observed a handful of times. The rearrangement uses TRBV5-1 and TRBJ2-3; D remains ambiguous. The V end lost 0 bases, the J end lost 5 bases, and 13 bases lay between the germline ends. Germline CDR1 SGHRS, CDR2 YFSETQ. The CDR3 length is 15 residues. CDR3 DNA: TGCGCCAGCAGCTTGGAACAACCGGTTAGAGATACGCAGTATTTT. This translates into CASSLEQPVRDTQYF. The entire variable domain, with the rest obtained from reference TRBV5-1 and TRBJ2-3, is as follows: KAGVTQTPRYLIKTRGQQVTLSCSPISGHRSVSWYQQTPGQGLQFLFEYFSETQRNKGNFPGRFSGRQFSNSRSEMNVSTLELGDSALYLCASSLEQPVRDTQYFGPGTRLTVL.

The V and J genes are TRBV18 and TRBJ1-5; 9 nucleotides agree with TRBD1. Germline loops: CDR1 KGHSH, CDR2 LQKENI. Unmatched junction bases numbered 12, after V lost 1 base and J lost 5 bases. The CDR3 totals 18 residues. CDR3 in amino acids: CASSPRTGGRGSHQPQHF. The DNA for the CDR3 is TGTGCCAGCTCACCACGTACAGGGGGCCGGGGCTCCCATCAGCCCCAGCATTTT.

The chain recombines TRBV7-8 with TRBJ2-3; 12 bases map to TRBD2. The ends lost 5 bases at V and 1 base at J; junction bases unmatched: 4. Looked up from germline, CDR1 is SGHVS and CDR2 is FQNEAQ. There are 16 residues in the CDR3. CDR3 nucleotide sequence: TGTGCCAGCAGCGTAAGGACTAGCGGGGGCACAGATACGCAGTATTTT. Amino acids: CASSVRTSGGTDTQYF.

This clonotype was detected a few times. The chain recombines TRBV7-6 with TRBJ2-7; D is perhaps TRBD2 (6 bases). CDR1 and CDR2 from the germline V gene are SGHVS and FNYEAQ. Trimming shortened V by 3 bases and J by 3 bases, and 12 bases separated the two germline ends. The CDR3 is 14 residues long. In nucleotides, the CDR3 is TGTGCCAGCAGCTTTATGGGACTCAGCTACGAGCAGTACTTC. It encodes CASSFMGLSYEQYF.

The rearrangement links TRBV5-1 to TRBJ1-1, with TRBD1 as a possible D gene (6 bases). Germline CDR1 reads SGHRS; CDR2 reads YFSETQ. The CDR3 extends over 14 amino acids. Trimming shortened V by 4 bases and J by 4 bases, and 14 bases separated the two germline ends. The CDR3 DNA sequence: TGCGCCAGCAGCGAAACAGGGAGGGGCACTGAAGCTTTCTTT. Amino acids: CASSETGRGTEAFF. Filled out from reference TRBV5-1 and TRBJ1-1, the complete variable domain reads KAGVTQTPRYLIKTRGQQVTLSCSPISGHRSVSWYQQTPGQGLQFLFEYFSETQRNKGNFPGRFSGRQFSNSRSEMNVSTLELGDSALYLCASSETGRGTEAFFGQGTRLTVV.

The V call is TRBV14, the J call TRBJ2-7; tentatively, D is TRBD1 (6 bases). The CDR3 has 15 amino acids. CDR1 SGHDN and CDR2 FVKESK come from the germline V gene. V shed 1 base and J shed 2 bases, with 12 bases lying between them. The DNA for the CDR3 is TGTGCCAGCAGCCAAGTACCAGGGGCCGCCTACGAGCAGTACTTC. Protein: CASSQVPGAAYEQYF.

This chain links TRBV7-2 with TRBJ2-1, with D perhaps matching TRBD2 (5 bases). The CDR3 has 16 residues. Trimming cost V 0 bases and J 9 bases, with 18 bases left between them. Germline assignment: CDR1 SGHTA and CDR2 FQGNSA. CDR3 nucleotide sequence: TGTGCCAGCAGCTTAGCGAGAATGGTTGCTAGCTCTGAGCAGTTCTTC. This encodes CASSLARMVASSEQFF.